Following are 16 T cell receptor beta chains from one sample sequenced in a study of shared clonotypes between healthy human individuals. Using immunoSEQ multiplex PCR, the repertoire was profiled, and TCRdb retains in-frame clones only, with some absent. The table records approximately 700,000 clones, approximately 73% of them present only once. Sequencing was performed on memory CD4+ T cells sorted from blood. Subset defined: CD45RA-negative fraction. These receptors originate from a woman in her 30s in good health.

The rearrangement uses TRBV6-5 and TRBJ2-3; D not certain. The germline V gene has CDR1 MNHEY and CDR2 SVGAGI. The V end lost 3 bases, the J end lost 3 bases, and 13 bases lay between the germline ends. The CDR3 runs to 15 residues. This CDR3 is CASSYSHLGTDTQYF. In nucleotides, the CDR3 is TGTGCCAGCAGTTATTCACATCTGGGGACAGATACGCAGTATTTT.

In this sample, this clone turned up once. This sequence joins TRBV5-1 and TRBJ2-1, with 7 bases fitting TRBD1. The CDR3 covers 14 residues. The trim removed 0 bases at V and 6 bases at J, leaving 3 bases unmatched. The germline CDR1 and CDR2 sequences are SGHRS and YFSETQ. The CDR3 sequence is CASSLGGQPNEQFF. DNA for the CDR3: TGCGCCAGCAGCTTGGGGGGACAGCCCAATGAGCAGTTCTTC.

This chain joins TRBV6-5 and TRBJ2-7, with a weak D call TRBD2 (7 bases). The germline CDR1 and CDR2 sequences are MNHEY and SVGAGI. Trimming shortened V by 8 bases and J by 4 bases, and 21 bases separated the two germline ends. The CDR3 spans 15 residues. The CDR3 DNA reads TGTGCCAGCTCCCTTCCGACCGGGGGGACATACGAGCAGTACTTC. Its protein product is CASSLPTGGTYEQYF.

The chain recombines TRBV19 with TRBJ1-2; no definite D call. CDR3 length: 14 residues. Per germline, CDR1 LNHDA and CDR2 SQIVND (reference sequence). With 7 bases removed from V and 3 bases from J, the gap between germline ends came to 15 bases. CDR3 sequence: CASKGDPYYYGYTF. The CDR3 DNA follows: TGTGCCAGTAAGGGCGATCCTTACTACTATGGCTACACCTTC.

The chain couples TRBV11-2 to TRBJ1-1, with D perhaps matching TRBD1 (6 bases). The CDR3 extends over 14 amino acids. The germline CDR1 and CDR2 sequences are SGHAT and FQNNGV. V shed 6 bases and J shed 0 bases, with 11 bases lying between them. The DNA for the CDR3 is TGTGCCAGCAGTCACCACAGGGTGAACACTGAAGCTTTCTTT. This codes for CASSHHRVNTEAFF.

This clone has a handful of counts. The chain joins TRBV19 to TRBJ1-1; unclear D gene. V shed 1 base and J shed 4 bases, with 16 bases lying between them. The CDR3 extends over 16 amino acids. Germline values: CDR1 LNHDA, CDR2 SQIVND (reference sequence). The CDR3 reads CASSIAGPGAGTEAFF. CDR3 in DNA: TGTGCCAGTAGTATAGCCGGGCCGGGTGCGGGCACTGAAGCTTTCTTT.

This clone turned up a few times. The CDR3 is CASRPQRLARETQYF. CDR3 sequence (DNA): TGTGCCAGCAGACCCCAGAGACTAGCGCGGGAGACCCAGTACTTC. This chain links TRBV28 with TRBJ2-5, with 8 nucleotides matching TRBD2. The V gene end was trimmed by 6 bases and the J gene end by 5 bases; junction bases not matched to a gene: 11. CDR1 is MDHEN, CDR2 SYDVKM, per germline. The CDR3 spans 15 residues.

The rearrangement joins TRBV5-4 to TRBJ2-1; D might be TRBD2 (5 bases). Deletions cut 5 bases from V and 6 bases from J, with 18 bases between. The CDR3 extends over 15 amino acids. Germline V gives CDR1 SGHNT, CDR2 YYREEE (reference sequence). CDR3 region: CASSSDWLLINEQFF. The CDR3 nucleotides are TGTGCCAGCAGTTCGGACTGGCTCCTCATCAATGAGCAGTTCTTC.

Turning to this clone: Different DNA sequences within this sample yield the same CDR3. The rearrangement uses TRBV27 and TRBJ2-1, with 9 positions matching TRBD2. The germline CDR1 and CDR2 sequences are MNHEY and SMNVEV (reference sequence). The V gene end was trimmed by 3 bases and the J gene end by 7 bases; junction bases not matched to a gene: 7. This CDR3 is 15 amino acids long. This chain's CDR3 is CASSFRGRDLNEQFF. The CDR3 DNA reads TGTGCCAGCAGTTTTCGCGGGAGGGACTTGAATGAGCAGTTCTTC.

The J gene is TRBJ2-5, the V gene TRBV7-9, with 7 nucleotides matching TRBD2. The J segment lost 4 bases and the V segment lost 7 bases, leaving 9 bases of the junction unmatched. Germline V CDR1 and CDR2: SEHNR, FQNEAQ (reference sequence). The CDR3 runs to 14 residues. The CDR3 loop is CASKPAGRRETQYF. The CDR3, as DNA: TGTGCCAGCAAACCAGCGGGAAGACGAGAGACCCAGTACTTC.

V gene TRBV28 combines with J gene TRBJ1-1; D unresolved. The V end lost 4 bases, the J end lost 5 bases, and 23 bases lay between the germline ends. The CDR3 contains 17 residues. Germline CDR1 is MDHEN and CDR2 is SYDVKM. The CDR3 spells CASSSPEAVLGVTEAFF. CDR3 nucleotides: TGTGCCAGCAGTTCCCCCGAGGCGGTTCTAGGTGTGACTGAAGCTTTCTTT.

This chain uses TRBV5-4 with TRBJ2-2, with 8 bases fitting TRBD2. The CDR3 loop spans 15 amino acids. Germline V gene sequence: CDR1 SGHNT, CDR2 YYREEE (reference sequence). V gave up 0 bases and J gave up 4 bases; unmatched junction bases: 2. In DNA, the CDR3 is TGTGCCAGCAGCTTGGACGGGAGGGCCACCGGGGAGCTGTTTTTT. Protein product: CASSLDGRATGELFF. Together with reference TRBV5-4 and TRBJ2-2, the CDR3 gives the full variable domain: ETGVTQSPTHLIKTRGQQVTLRCSSQSGHNTVSWYQQALGQGPQFIFQYYREEENGRGNFPPRFSGLQFPNYSSELNVNALELDDSALYLCASSLDGRATGELFFGEGSRLTVL.

This clone was detected many times. The chain recombines TRBV9 with TRBJ2-5; D possibly corresponds to TRBD2 (5 bases). Trimming removed 0 bases at V and 2 bases at J, with 11 bases between. CDR1 and CDR2 (germline): SGDLS, YYNGEE. The CDR3 totals 15 residues. CDR3 sequence reads: CASSVALATQETQYF. The CDR3 DNA reads TGTGCCAGCAGCGTAGCTCTAGCAACTCAAGAGACCCAGTACTTC.

The sample holds one count of this clone. The chain has TRBV6-1 and TRBJ2-7; 10 bases map to TRBD1. CDR3 size: 14 residues. V trimming: 6 bases; J trimming: 4 bases; junction bases outside the gene matches: 6. Germline-derived CDR1 and CDR2 are MNHNS and SASEGT. CDR3 sequence reads: CASRDRGGKYEQYF. In DNA form, the CDR3 reads TGTGCCAGCAGGGACAGGGGGGGCAAATACGAGCAGTACTTC.

The V gene is TRBV9, the J gene TRBJ1-2; D is uncertain. Germline values: CDR1 SGDLS, CDR2 YYNGEE. Trimming took 5 bases from V and 0 from J, leaving 11 bases between them. This CDR3 comprises 14 residues. The CDR3 sequence is CASSAVDPNYGYTF. In nucleotides, the CDR3 is TGTGCCAGCAGTGCGGTGGACCCTAACTATGGCTACACCTTC.

This clone was found once. This chain connects TRBV4-2 to TRBJ1-2, with no clear D. V was trimmed by 2 bases and J by 0 bases, leaving 10 bases between them. The CDR3 spans 15 residues. CDR1 is LGHNA and CDR2 is YNFKEQ in the germline V gene. The CDR3 DNA reads as TGTGCCAGCAGCCAATACGAAGGGACTAACTATGGCTACACCTTC. This sequence encodes CASSQYEGTNYGYTF.